The 14 T cell receptor beta chains listed next were all sequenced from one sample in a study of blood T cell repertoires in COVID-19. Sequenced by immunoSEQ multiplex PCR; TCRdb stores in-frame clones only, minus some. The sample lists 150,000 to 250,000 clones, around four fifths occurring once. The sequencing input was PBMCs or T cells enriched from blood (not recorded which). These receptors were collected from a man aged 35 to 55 who had recovered from COVID-19.

The CDR3 region is CASSLEVRNSPLHF. The CDR3 DNA sequence: TGTGCCAGCAGCTTAGAGGTCAGGAATTCACCCCTCCACTTT. The gene calls are TRBV7-9 and TRBJ1-6; no clear D gene. The V gene lost 1 base and the J gene lost 7 bases, with 8 bases spanning the gap. This CDR3 is 14 amino acids long. CDR1 and CDR2 (germline): SEHNR, FQNEAQ (reference sequence).

The sample holds a few counts of this clone. This chain joins TRBV10-3 and TRBJ2-2; 7 positions agree with TRBD1. The CDR3 is 17 amino acids. From germline, CDR1 is ENHRY and CDR2 SYGVKD. After removal of 7 bases from V and 0 bases from J, the junction contained 11 bases not matched to a gene. CDR3 in amino acids: CAIKGSQGQTNTGELFF. The CDR3 DNA follows: TGTGCCATCAAGGGGTCCCAGGGACAGACGAACACCGGGGAGCTGTTTTTT.

CDR3 sequence (DNA): TGTGCCAGCACCGAATTGGAGGCAGGAACCACCGGGGAGCTGTTTTTT. Translating it yields CASTELEAGTTGELFF. The chain has TRBV2 and TRBJ2-2; D is possibly TRBD2 (5 bases). Trimming stripped 7 bases from V and 4 bases from J, with 19 bases between. The CDR3 runs to 16 residues. Looked up from germline, CDR1 is SNHLY and CDR2 is FYNNEI.

The V gene is TRBV2, the J gene TRBJ2-1; TRBD2 is a possible D gene (5 bases). The CDR3 has 13 residues. Germline values: CDR1 SNHLY, CDR2 FYNNEI. V shed 6 bases and J shed 5 bases, with 11 bases lying between them. The CDR3 region has the DNA TGTGCCAGCAGGGACTCAAATAACAATGAGCAGTTCTTC. Its translation: CASRDSNNNEQFF.

The chain is built from TRBV28 and TRBJ2-2; 11 nucleotides match TRBD2. CDR1 and CDR2 from the germline V gene are MDHEN and SYDVKM. The CDR3 covers 14 residues. Trimming at V came to 11 bases and at J to 6 bases, leaving 8 bases not matched to a gene. CDR3 residues: CAGATSGIAGELFF. The CDR3 DNA is TGTGCCGGGGCGACTAGCGGGATTGCCGGGGAGCTGTTTTTT.

The rearrangement joins TRBV4-1 to TRBJ2-7; 8 bases are a match to TRBD1. Germline CDR1 is MGHRA and CDR2 is YSYEKL. CDR3 length equals 15 residues. The V segment lost 4 bases and the J segment 6 bases; nucleotides outside the gene matches: 11. DNA for the CDR3: TGCGCCAGCAGCCCCCAGGGGGCCTCAGCCAGCGAGCAGTACTTC. Protein sequence: CASSPQGASASEQYF.

The genes are TRBV2 and TRBJ1-2; 7 nucleotides line up with TRBD1. V lost 0 bases and J lost 5; bases outside the gene matches: 6. Germline CDR1 reads SNHLY; CDR2 reads FYNNEI. The CDR3 extends over 15 amino acids. The CDR3 DNA sequence: TGTGCCAGCAGTGAAGCGCGCGGACAGGCATATGGCTACACCTTC. This gives the protein CASSEARGQAYGYTF. The variable domain in full, with the rest retrieved from reference TRBV2 and TRBJ1-2, is EPEVTQTPSHQVTQMGQEVILRCVPISNHLYFYWYRQILGQKVEFLVSFYNNEISEKSEIFDDQFSVERPDGSNFTLKIRSTKLEDSAMYFCASSEARGQAYGYTFGSGTRLTVV.

This chain connects TRBV3-1 (or the pseudogene TRBV3-2) to TRBJ2-3; D is possibly TRBD1 (5 bases). Trimming shortened V by 0 bases and J by 6 bases, and 7 bases separated the two germline ends. There are 13 residues in the CDR3. CDR1 LGHDT and CDR2 YNNKEL come from the germline V gene (reference sequence). The CDR3 protein is CASSQEGVDTQYF. CDR3 DNA: TGTGCCAGCAGCCAAGAAGGGGTGGATACGCAGTATTTT.

The J gene is TRBJ1-4, the V gene TRBV10-1, with 8 bases fitting TRBD1. Germline V gene lookup returns CDR1 WNHNN and CDR2 SYGVQD (reference sequence). The V gene end was trimmed by 9 bases and the J gene end by 4 bases; junction bases not matched to a gene: 7. The CDR3 is 14 residues long. For the CDR3, the DNA is TGCGCCAGTAGCACGGGACAGGATAATGAAAAACTGTTTTTT. Translating gives CASSTGQDNEKLFF.

The rearrangement links TRBV7-9 to TRBJ2-3; the match to TRBD2 covers 10 bases. Germline CDR1 reads SEHNR; CDR2 reads FQNEAQ (reference sequence). J was trimmed by 4 bases and V by 5 bases; bases with no gene match: 15. The CDR3 is 18 amino acids. CDR3 amino acids: CASSQTIAGGYVADTQYF. CDR3 coding DNA: TGTGCCAGCAGCCAGACAATAGCGGGAGGATATGTGGCAGATACGCAGTATTTT.

This chain uses TRBV9 with TRBJ2-4, with D perhaps TRBD2 (6 bases). Trimming shortened V by 3 bases and J by 3 bases, and 10 bases separated the two germline ends. Germline lookup yields CDR1 SGDLS and CDR2 YYNGEE. The CDR3 consists of 14 residues. CDR3 loop: CASSGPGLKNIQYF. The CDR3 DNA follows: TGTGCCAGCAGCGGCCCGGGACTCAAAAACATTCAGTACTTC. The full variable domain, rest sourced from reference TRBV9 and TRBJ2-4, is DSGVTQTPKHLITATGQRVTLRCSPRSGDLSVYWYQQSLDQGLQFLIQYYNGEERAKGNILERFSAQQFPDLHSELNLSSLELGDSALYFCASSGPGLKNIQYFGAGTRLSVL.

This clone was seen once. The V call is TRBV11-3, the J call TRBJ2-3, with D tentatively TRBD2 (5 bases). The CDR3 is 17 amino acids. V lost 6 bases and J 0 bases, leaving 19 bases between the germline ends. Looked up from germline, CDR1 is SGHNT and CDR2 is YENEEA. DNA for the CDR3: TGTGCCAGCAGTCCCGGTTCTCGGACTGGAAGCACAGATACGCAGTATTTT. It yields the protein CASSPGSRTGSTDTQYF.

The gene calls are TRBV3-1 (or the pseudogene TRBV3-2) and TRBJ2-1; 8 bases are shared with TRBD2. The germline V gene has CDR1 LGHDT and CDR2 YNNKEL (reference sequence). The CDR3 covers 16 residues. The V and J ends lost 0 bases and 8 bases, in that order; junction bases with no gene match: 9. Written as DNA, the CDR3 is TGTGCCAGCAGCCAAGATGCTGCGGGAGGAGGGTATGAGCAGTTCTTC. Amino acids: CASSQDAAGGGYEQFF.

The rearrangement joins TRBV15 to TRBJ2-1; tentative D call: TRBD2 (6 bases). Germline V gene data show CDR1 as LNHNV and CDR2 as YYDKDF (reference sequence). Trimming removed 3 bases from V and 4 bases from J, with 10 bases in between. CDR3 length equals 14 residues. As DNA, the CDR3 is TGTGCCACCAGCAGTGGAGGGTCTTACAATGAGCAGTTCTTC. Translated, it gives CATSSGGSYNEQFF.